This record concerns one T cell receptor (beta chain) sequence. The clone's antigen remains unknown. No clone much larger than this one lies a single base away; base qualities are absent. The record originates from a study of molecular identifiers for immune sequencing clone quantification (dated by TCRdb to 2016 to 2019). Broadly, across the study: In a replicate experiment, RNA from about 21,000 or 97,000 naive CD8 T cells was split into five aliquots, four of which were sequenced. CD8 T cells were used in a methods study to benchmark molecular-identifier clustering-based TCR repertoire sequencing (MIDCIRS) and TCR RNA copy counting.

Paper-wide results and their limitations: In CMV-specific effector cells, clones with more than 20 RNA copies accounted for over 98% of molecules, whereas in naive cells such clones accounted for under 1%. The naive libraries included spiked-in Jurkat TCR RNA (around nine copies' worth), and this Jurkat TCR RNA is not part of the donor repertoire. Roughly 2.8 recovered TCR RNA copies per cell were obtained by modeling, versus roughly 10 by digital PCR, implying a capture efficiency of about 30%. Even against a background of some 920,000 naive CD8 T cells, spiked-in Jurkat TCR RNA amounting to a single cell's worth was reported to be detectable. When barcode sub-clustering was omitted, TCR diversity was inflated by chimeric consensus sequences, with chimeras reaching as high as 47%. Highly expanded clone sizes could be underestimated if identical TCR molecules share a barcode.

The trim is 0 bases for V and 9 bases for J, with a gap of 20 bases between the germline ends. From the germline V gene, CDR1 is LGHNA and CDR2 is YSLEER. The CDR3 runs 16 residues from the cysteine to the phenylalanine. Only the CDR3 portion is preserved as DNA: 48 bases, with reading frame beginning at the first base. Libraries came from PCR. TCRdb records Illumina HiSeq 4000 as the sequencer. Preparation of bulk TCR libraries followed a previously described approach, with the TCR primers listed in Table S5. Total RNA was purified with the Qiagen AllPrep DNA/RNA kit. Before analysis, reads from multiple sequencing runs of the same library were pooled. For the original study's pipeline: Only reads with exact TCR constant sequence were kept, trimmed to 150 nt, and grouped by their 12-nt molecular barcodes. Reads in each barcode group were sub-clustered using a 15% Levenshtein threshold, and a quality-weighted consensus sequence was built for each RNA molecule. Non-functional sequences were discarded, and so were lower-count sequences lying one edit away from another sequence. Based on a fit of two negative binomial distributions, barcode sub-clusters having less than 20% of the maximum read count were discarded. TCRdb took the public reads, trimmed them with fastp at Q25, ran MiXCR for clone calling and kept in-frame beta chains. CDR3 protein sequences are deduplicated, and each keeps its most common genes and DNA. TCRdb, not the authors, supplied the V and J calls. This sample gives 40,000 or so distinct CDR3 sequences in total; approximately 21% of them show up just once. The top ten clones comprise roughly 0.99% of the sample.

Libraries of naive CD8 T cells were generated from roughly 21,000 to 960,000 sorted cells, with 10%, 30% or 50% of the purified RNA used. On a BD FACSAria II, naive CD8 T cells were FACS-sorted as CD8+CD4-CCR7+CD45RA+ and collected into RLT Plus buffer. Ten to eleven TCR copies' worth of Jurkat RNA were spiked into about 20,000-1,000,000 naive CD8 T cell samples to test detection sensitivity. Enrichment of CD8 T cells was performed with RosetteSep CD8+ T Cell Enrichment Cocktail and Ficoll-Paque, after which ACK red cell lysis was carried out. Rearrangement joined TRBV4-3 to TRBJ1-2; the D segment cannot be called with confidence. Sequenced material: naive CD8+ T cells from blood, with Jurkat cell RNA spiked in. The sample's cell subset or site, from its label and the paper: FACS-sorted CD8+CD4-CCR7+CD45RA+ naive T cells. This TCR was recovered from a human donor in good health. Some libraries in this study had Jurkat cell RNA spiked in. Here is the DNA: TGCGCCAGCAGCCAAGATGCGTCAGCCTTTTTCTTGAGCTACACCTTC. Translated, it gives CASSQDASAFFLSYTF.